This TCR beta chain emerged from a study of blood T cell repertoires in COVID-19. Study-wide background: Sample material is recorded as cDNA or gDNA derived from T cells, B-cell-depleted T cells, or PBMCs.

Germline loops: CDR1 MNHEY, CDR2 SVGEGT. The CDR3 runs 14 residues. The trim removed 2 bases at V and 2 bases at J, leaving 2 bases unmatched. Under the authors' procedure: From reference gene primer amplification, estimates of nucleated cell counts were derived. Clones were sequenced by immunoSEQ multiplex PCR, and TCRdb holds only the in-frame ones, with some missing. Clone size and V and J calls were adopted from that table, with D and trimming inferred from the DNA. The sample has more than 300,000 clones, 88% seen once. Patients of the Seattle cohort, enrolled during active infection, were followed longitudinally.

This sequence was found in a young woman with COVID-19, enrolled during active disease. The chain joins TRBV6-2 or TRBV6-3 to TRBJ2-7; the match to TRBD1 covers 8 bases. The source material was peripheral blood. The CDR3: CASSYGQGPYEQYF. The CDR3 nucleotides read TGTGCCAGCAGTTACGGACAGGGACCCTACGAGCAGTACTTC.